One and the same sample provided the 30 T cell receptor beta chains below, sequenced in a study of T cell repertoires in cytomegalovirus infection. TCRdb analysed the reads with MiXCR anew, one entry per CDR3 protein. The table includes about 920,000 distinct CDR3 sequences, less than 40% detected once. Antigens for these TCRs are unknown. The starting material was cultured CD8+ T cells from PBMCs, obtained from culture after CMV antigen stimulation. These receptors all come from a human donor in good health (CMV status not recorded). Some clones in this sample may be carry-over from other donors' samples.

A few counts support this clonotype. The chain uses TRBV7-9 and TRBJ1-1; no firm D call. The V and J ends lost 3 bases and 7 bases respectively, with 12 bases between them. The CDR3 spans 13 residues. Per the germline V gene, CDR1 is SEHNR and CDR2 is FQNEAQ (reference sequence). The CDR3: CASSFLAADEAFF. For the CDR3, the DNA is TGTGCCAGCAGCTTTCTGGCAGCTGATGAAGCTTTCTTT.

The chain has TRBV9 and TRBJ2-2; TRBD1 matches 9 bases. The CDR3 loop spans 15 amino acids. V gave up 5 bases and J gave up 6 bases; unmatched junction bases: 8. Germline loops: CDR1 SGDLS, CDR2 YYNGEE. The chain's CDR3 is CASREGTGRAGELFF. In DNA, the CDR3 is TGTGCCAGCAGAGAAGGGACAGGGAGGGCCGGGGAGCTGTTTTTT.

This clonotype was counted many times. J is TRBJ1-1 and V is TRBV7-8; no firm D call. Germline loops: CDR1 SGHVS, CDR2 FQNEAQ. This CDR3 spans 13 amino acids. V lost 3 bases to trimming and J lost 1 base, with 6 bases between them. The CDR3 loop is CASSFEENTEAFF. As DNA, the CDR3 is TGTGCCAGCAGCTTTGAGGAGAACACTGAAGCTTTCTTT.

A few counts support this clonotype. The CDR3 region has the DNA TGTGCCAGCAGCTTGGCCGGGTTTAGCGGAAAAGACAATGAGCAGTTCTTC. This sequence encodes CASSLAGFSGKDNEQFF. The chain recombines TRBV5-4 with TRBJ2-1, with a tentative D call TRBD2 (6 bases). The ends were cut back, 0 bases at V and 5 bases at J, with 18 bases in the middle. Germline V gives CDR1 SGHNT, CDR2 YYREEE (reference sequence). The CDR3 has 17 amino acids.

The rearrangement joins TRBV12-5 to TRBJ1-4; D is uncertain. V gave up 1 base and J gave up 8 bases, with 8 bases separating them. Germline assignment: CDR1 LGHNT and CDR2 FRNRAP. The CDR3 has 13 residues. CDR3 sequence reads: CASGLGVGEKLFF. CDR3 DNA sequence: TGTGCTAGTGGTTTGGGAGTTGGAGAAAAACTGTTTTTT.

This clonotype was counted only a few times. The chain combines TRBV27 with TRBJ2-2; TRBD2 agrees at 8 bases. After removal of 1 base from V and 6 bases from J, the junction contained 7 bases not matched to a gene. Germline CDR1 MNHEY, CDR2 SMNVEV (reference sequence). This CDR3 spans 16 amino acids. The CDR3 nucleotides are TGTGCCAGCAGTTTATTCGGGGGGGCCGAGTCCGGGGAGCTGTTTTTT. Protein product: CASSLFGGAESGELFF.

Only a few counts were recorded for this clonotype. The rearrangement uses TRBV28 and TRBJ1-5, with unresolved D. V was cut by 7 bases and J by 8 bases, with 21 bases left in between. CDR1 is MDHEN and CDR2 is SYDVKM in the germline V gene. CDR3 length: 15 residues. The CDR3 protein is CASTSGSLTFEPQHF. CDR3 bases: TGTGCCAGCACCTCCGGCAGCCTGACCTTTGAGCCCCAGCATTTT.

CDR3 sequence: CSARDRQRGNQPQHF. CDR3 in DNA: TGCAGTGCTAGAGATCGCCAGCGAGGGAATCAGCCCCAGCATTTT. V is TRBV20-1 and J is TRBJ1-5, with D hard to call. V gave up 0 bases and J gave up 4 bases, with 13 bases separating them. Germline loops: CDR1 DFQATT, CDR2 SNEGSKA (reference sequence). CDR3 size: 15 residues.

This clonotype was seen more than once but under ten times. The chain uses TRBV5-1 and TRBJ2-3; 7 bases line up with TRBD1. The CDR3 has 16 residues. Germline assignment: CDR1 SGHRS and CDR2 YFSETQ. V shed 4 bases and J 2 bases; nucleotides not matched to a gene: 10. The CDR3 coding sequence is TGCGCCAGCAGCGAGGGACAGAATACATTCACAGATACGCAGTATTTT. It yields the protein CASSEGQNTFTDTQYF.

The gene calls are TRBV6-6 and TRBJ2-5; 11 positions agree with TRBD2. This CDR3 region has 18 residues. V lost 2 bases and J lost 2; bases outside the gene matches: 10. Germline V gene lookup returns CDR1 MNHNY and CDR2 SVGAGI (reference sequence). Here the CDR3 reads CASSYPPGLAGPQETQYF. CDR3 DNA: TGTGCCAGCAGTTACCCTCCAGGACTAGCGGGTCCGCAAGAGACCCAGTACTTC.

V and J are TRBV6-5 and TRBJ1-2, with 8 bases that match TRBD1. This CDR3 has 12 amino acids. Trimming cost V 10 bases and J 8 bases; bases outside gene matches: 9. CDR1 is MNHEY, CDR2 SVGAGI, per germline. CDR3 in amino acids: CATLTGARGYTF. The CDR3 nucleotides are TGTGCCACGCTGACAGGGGCGCGCGGCTACACCTTC.

The chain uses TRBV4-1 and TRBJ2-2; TRBD1 matches 10 bases. The CDR3 runs to 17 residues. The germline gives CDR1 MGHRA, CDR2 YSYEKL. Germline trimming cut 3 bases from V and 2 bases from J; bases unmatched to any gene: 6. The DNA for the CDR3 is TGCGCCAGCAGCCATCCCGGGACAGGGGCTAACACCGGGGAGCTGTTTTTT. Its translation is CASSHPGTGANTGELFF.

The chain carries TRBV6-1 and TRBJ2-7; no definite D call. Germline V lookup: CDR1 MNHNS, CDR2 SASEGT. CDR3 size: 16 residues. Trimming pared 2 bases from V and 2 bases from J, leaving 16 bases between. CDR3 sequence: CASSEYNMGTTYEQYV. CDR3 nucleotides: TGTGCCAGCAGTGAATATAATATGGGCACGACCTACGAGCAGTACGTC.

About this clonotype itself: The CDR3 does not end in the conserved phenylalanine or tryptophan, so this is likely a read error. The rearrangement joins TRBV12-3 or TRBV12-4 to TRBJ1-1; D call uncertain. Trimming took 0 bases from V and 7 from J, leaving 3 bases between them. The CDR3 contains 11 residues. CDR3 protein: CASSLANEAFY. Written as DNA, the CDR3 is TGTGCCAGCAGTTTAGCAAATGAAGCTTTCTAT.

Many counts were recorded for this clonotype. The V call is TRBV7-8, the J call TRBJ1-1; D perhaps matches TRBD1 (6 bases). In germline, CDR1 is SGHVS, CDR2 FQNEAQ. The CDR3 length is 14 residues. V lost 4 bases, J lost 8 bases, and 17 bases lay in between. The CDR3 DNA sequence: TGTGCCAGCAGCTCAGGGGCTCGCGCTGGAGAAGCTTTCTTT. Its translation: CASSSGARAGEAFF.

This CDR3 reads CASTSVGAANEKLFF. CDR3 nucleotides: TGTGCCAGCACCTCGGTGGGGGCCGCTAATGAAAAACTGTTTTTT. The chain joins TRBV27 to TRBJ1-4, with D perhaps matching TRBD1 (6 bases). Trimming pared 7 bases from V and 3 bases from J, leaving 15 bases between. The CDR3 covers 15 residues. Germline lookup yields CDR1 MNHEY and CDR2 SMNVEV (reference sequence).

This clonotype came up once. The J gene is TRBJ1-1, the V gene TRBV19, with D perhaps TRBD1 (5 bases). Per germline, CDR1 LNHDA and CDR2 SQIVND (reference sequence). The CDR3 is 15 amino acids. V lost 1 base and J lost 1, with 10 bases in between. CDR3 sequence reads: CASSIVAGTNTEAFF. CDR3 DNA: TGTGCCAGTAGTATAGTGGCAGGGACGAACACTGAAGCTTTCTTT.

This clonotype has a handful of counts. The rearrangement links TRBV5-6 to TRBJ2-7; no reliable D call. With 0 bases removed from V and 5 bases from J, the gap between germline ends came to 15 bases. The CDR3 consists of 15 residues. Germline loops: CDR1 SGHDT, CDR2 YYEEEE. The CDR3: CASSLGIYRRDEQYF. CDR3 nucleotides: TGTGCCAGCAGCTTGGGGATCTACCGTCGAGACGAGCAGTACTTC. Full variable domain (outside the CDR3, taken from reference TRBV5-6 and TRBJ2-7): DAGVTQSPTHLIKTRGQQVTLRCSPKSGHDTVSWYQQALGQGPQFIFQYYEEEERQRGNFPDRFSGHQFPNYSSELNVNALLLGDSALYLCASSLGIYRRDEQYFGPGTRLTVT.

Turning to this clonotype: Being one base from a much bigger clone, this may be a read error. The chain combines TRBV7-2 with TRBJ1-2; weak D call: TRBD1 (5 bases). The CDR3 contains 19 residues. CDR1 is SGHTA and CDR2 is FQGNSA in the germline V gene. CDR3 nucleotides: TGTGCCAGCAACTTATTGTTCGCCGCGACCCCAACAGGCCCCGATGGCTACACCTTC. It yields the protein CASNLLFAATPTGPDGYTF.

This clonotype was seen ten or more times. The CDR3 reads CASSFFPLAGGPGDTQYF. CDR3 bases: TGTGCCAGCAGTTTCTTCCCCTTAGCGGGGGGGCCTGGAGATACGCAGTATTTT. The rearrangement uses TRBV27 and TRBJ2-3; TRBD2 agrees at 11 bases. Unmatched junction bases numbered 13, after V lost 3 bases and J lost 5 bases. The CDR3 has 18 residues. Looked up from germline, CDR1 is MNHEY and CDR2 is SMNVEV (reference sequence).

This clonotype was seen more than once but under ten times. The chain employs TRBV27 and TRBJ2-5; D unresolved. The CDR3 is 14 amino acids. Germline assignment: CDR1 MNHEY and CDR2 SMNVEV (reference sequence). Between the trimmed V and J ends, which lost 2 bases and 2 bases, there was a span of 9 bases. The CDR3 here is CASSLAWAQETQYF. CDR3 DNA sequence: TGTGCCAGCAGTTTAGCGTGGGCACAAGAGACCCAGTACTTC.

This clonotype came up a few times. The chain carries TRBV6-5 and TRBJ2-2; 11 bases map to TRBD2. The CDR3 has 17 amino acids. V was clipped by 5 bases and J by 5 bases; unmatched bases: 10. Germline assignment: CDR1 MNHEY and CDR2 SVGAGI. In DNA, the CDR3 is TGTGCCAGCAGTACCGGCCTAGCGGGGGGTAATACCGGGGAGCTGTTTTTT. Its translation: CASSTGLAGGNTGELFF.

This clonotype was seen a handful of times. V gene TRBV27 combines with J gene TRBJ2-1, with D possibly being TRBD1 (5 bases). Trimming removed 5 bases from V and 9 bases from J, with 26 bases in between. Germline V gene lookup returns CDR1 MNHEY and CDR2 SMNVEV (reference sequence). The length of the CDR3 is 17 residues. The CDR3 protein is CASSPFRTYSLVSEQFF. The CDR3 nucleotides are TGTGCCAGCAGTCCCTTCAGGACATATTCCCTCGTCAGTGAGCAGTTCTTC.

Points on this clonotype: A read error may be the cause here, since a much bigger clone is one base away. V usage is TRBV12-3 or TRBV12-4 and J usage is TRBJ1-5; no clear D gene. This CDR3 comprises 14 residues. The CDR3 region has the DNA TGTGCCAGCAGCCACCGGACGGTTAATCAGTCCCAGCATTTT. It yields the protein CASSHRTVNQSQHF.

The rearrangement uses TRBV19 and TRBJ2-1; maybe TRBD2 (8 bases). With 7 bases removed from V and 8 bases from J, the gap between germline ends came to 21 bases. The germline V gene encodes CDR1 LNHDA and CDR2 SQIVND (reference sequence). The CDR3 is made up of 15 amino acids. CDR3 protein: CASTPFGTAGDEQFF. The CDR3 region has the DNA TGTGCCAGTACGCCCTTCGGGACAGCGGGGGATGAGCAGTTCTTC.

The CDR3 bases are TGTGCCAGCAGTTTGGGGTCCTGGACAGATACGCAGTATTTT. Protein: CASSLGSWTDTQYF. The chain combines TRBV12-3 or TRBV12-4 with TRBJ2-3; D gene uncertain. The CDR3 runs 14 residues. The germline V and J ends were trimmed by 3 bases and 3 bases, with 10 bases remaining between them.

There are many counts of this clonotype. The chain is built from TRBV6-1 and TRBJ2-5; TRBD1 matches 8 bases. V gave up 6 bases and J gave up 1 base; unmatched junction bases: 10. The CDR3 is 16 residues long. Looked up from germline, CDR1 is MNHNS and CDR2 is SASEGT. CDR3 in amino acids: CASRIDRGHSQETQYF. As DNA, the CDR3 is TGTGCCAGCAGGATAGACAGGGGTCACTCCCAAGAGACCCAGTACTTC.

The genes are TRBV6-1 and TRBJ1-1; the D gene is possibly TRBD1 (5 bases). V lost 5 bases to trimming and J lost 1 base, with 17 bases between them. The CDR3 runs 16 residues. Germline-derived CDR1 and CDR2 are MNHNS and SASEGT. This CDR3 is CASSSYSFRENTEAFF. The CDR3 region has the DNA TGTGCCAGCAGTTCGTACTCGTTCAGGGAGAACACTGAAGCTTTCTTT.

A single count supports this clonotype. V usage is TRBV7-3 and J usage is TRBJ1-1; 7 nucleotides match TRBD1. CDR1 SGHTA and CDR2 FQGTGA come from the germline V gene. The V segment lost 7 bases and the J segment 1 base; nucleotides outside the gene matches: 15. The CDR3 extends over 17 amino acids. For the CDR3, the DNA is TGTGCCAGCACCCTCCCAGGGGGGAACCTGAGGAACACTGAAGCTTTCTTT. This sequence encodes CASTLPGGNLRNTEAFF.

The CDR3 sequence: CASSSGAPGELFF. The CDR3 DNA reads TGTGCCAGCAGCTCAGGGGCGCCAGGGGAGCTGTTTTTT. This chain uses TRBV9 with TRBJ2-2; D is perhaps TRBD1 (6 bases). The CDR3 length is 13 residues. Germline V gene sequence: CDR1 SGDLS, CDR2 YYNGEE. Between the trimmed V and J ends, which lost 4 bases and 8 bases, there was a span of 12 bases.